The rows below give T cell receptor beta chains drawn from one sample of a study of CD8 T cells in ankylosing spondylitis. Via MiXCR, TCRdb re-called the 5' RACE reads, giving one row per CDR3 protein. There are a few hundred thousand distinct CDR3 sequences in the sample; about 19% occur only once, and under 8.5% lies in the top ten. Sequencing was done on a sample of blood, either unsorted or a sorted T cell fraction (not recorded which). Source of these receptors: a male donor with ankylosing spondylitis or in good health (not recorded which). The CDR3 runs from the conserved cysteine through the conserved F or W. The D gene is left open where the match is weak. The size of a clone is reported for some rows only, either as once, few or many, or as a class for expanded clones.

J,size,D,V,DNA,CDR3
TRBJ1-5,-,TRBD1,TRBV20-1,TGCAGTGCTAGCTCGGACAGGGGCAGGGGCAATCAGCCCCAGCATTTT,CSASSDRGRGNQPQHF
TRBJ2-1,-,TRBD1,TRBV12-3/TRBV12-4,TGTGCCAGCAGTCGGACAGGGGGCGCGTTTAATGAGCAGTTCTTC,CASSRTGGAFNEQFF
TRBJ2-5,many,TRBD1,TRBV10-3,TGTGCCATCGGGGGACAGGGGGCAGGGCAGACCCAGTACTTC,CAIGGQGAGQTQYF
TRBJ1-2,few,-,TRBV12-3/TRBV12-4,TGTGCCAGCAGCCATACCGATTATGGCTACACCTTC,CASSHTDYGYTF
TRBJ2-2,-,TRBD1,TRBV7-9,TGTGCCAGCAGCCTCCGGGACAGCAACACCGGGGAGCTGTTTTTT,CASSLRDSNTGELFF
TRBJ1-5,-,TRBD1,TRBV20-1,TGCAGTGCTAGACTCATGACAGGGAAGGGGCCCCAGCATTTT,CSARLMTGKGPQHF
TRBJ2-1,few,TRBD2,TRBV29-1,TGCAGCGCGACAGGTAGGACTAGCGGTTCCTACAATGAGCAGTTCTTC,CSATGRTSGSYNEQFF
TRBJ1-3,few,-,TRBV12-3/TRBV12-4,TGTGCCAGCAGCCGCACGGGGTCTGGAAACACCATATATTTT,CASSRTGSGNTIYF
TRBJ1-1,many,-,TRBV20-1,TGCAGTGCTAGAGGGGGCAGGGTGTCTCTAGGAGCTTTCTTT,CSARGGRVSLGAFF
TRBJ2-1,few,TRBD2,TRBV28,TGTGCCAGCAGTCCGCCAACCGGGACTAGCGGAAACAATGAGCAGTTCTTC,CASSPPTGTSGNNEQFF
TRBJ1-3,many,-,TRBV20-1,TGCAGTGCTAGAGATCCAGGGTTATCTGGAAACACCATATATTTT,CSARDPGLSGNTIYF
TRBJ2-5,many,-,TRBV29-1,TGCAGCGTTGAAGAGCCCCGGGTCAGGGAGACCCAGTACTTC,CSVEEPRVRETQYF
TRBJ2-3,few,-,TRBV7-6,TGTGCCAGCAGCCCAAGGACTAACACAGATACGCAGTATTTT,CASSPRTNTDTQYF
TRBJ2-5,-,-,TRBV27,TGTGCCAGCAGTTTGGGGTCAGGCCAGTGGCAGTACTTC,CASSLGSGQWQYF
TRBJ2-3,many,TRBD1,TRBV20-1,TGCAGTGCCTCACTTGGGACAGGGAGCACAGATACGCAGTATTTT,CSASLGTGSTDTQYF
TRBJ1-1,-,-,TRBV7-9,TGTGCCAGCAGCTTAGTAGAGGGGGGCGCTGAAGCTTTCTTT,CASSLVEGGAEAFF
TRBJ1-2,few,TRBD1,TRBV10-3,TGTGCCATCAGTAGCCCGGGACAGGAATCTGATGGTGGCTACACCTTC,CAISSPGQESDGGYTF
TRBJ1-1,few,-,TRBV18,TGTGCCAGCTCACCTGGGACCCAGGGTTCTGAAGCTTTCTTT,CASSPGTQGSEAFF
TRBJ2-1,-,TRBD1,TRBV2,TGTGCCAGCACAGGACAGGGAGTCAATGAGCAGTTCTTC,CASTGQGVNEQFF
TRBJ2-5,-,TRBD2,TRBV20-1,TGCAGTGCTGGACTAGCGGGGGTCCGGGAGACCCAGTACTTC,CSAGLAGVRETQYF
TRBJ2-3,-,-,TRBV20-1,TGCAGTGCCGAAGGGCAGGGAGGCACAGATACGCAGTATTTT,CSAEGQGGTDTQYF
TRBJ2-6,once,-,TRBV5-1,TGCGCCAGCAGCTTGCGAACAAGAGGCTCTGGGGCCAACGTCCTGACTTTC,CASSLRTRGSGANVLTF
TRBJ1-3,-,-,TRBV28,TGTGCCAGCAATCCCTCGGGGGGGACGGACTCTGGAAACACCATATATTTT,CASNPSGGTDSGNTIYF
TRBJ2-1,-,TRBD2,TRBV5-1,TGCGCCAGCAGCTTGGGGACTAGCGGGAGGGAGCAGTTCTTC,CASSLGTSGREQFF
TRBJ2-1,many,TRBD2,TRBV10-3,TGTGCCATCAGTGAGCGGTCCGTGGCTAGCGGGATAAGCTATGAGCAGTTCTTC,CAISERSVASGISYEQFF
TRBJ2-5,few,-,TRBV20-1,TGCAGTGCTAGAGATCAAGCGGCCCCAGGGGAGACCCAGTACTTC,CSARDQAAPGETQYF
TRBJ2-5,-,-,TRBV5-1,TGCGCCAGCGAGACAGGAGTAGGGGAGACCCAGTACTTC,CASETGVGETQYF
TRBJ1-5,many,-,TRBV3-1,TGTGCCAGCAGCTCAAGTGTAGTGAGGGCGAGCAATCAGCCCCAGCATTTT,CASSSSVVRASNQPQHF
TRBJ2-5,few,-,TRBV29-1,TGCAGCGTTGTAGCGTGGAGAAGGGGTGAACAAAGCCAAGAGACCCAGTACTTC,CSVVAWRRGEQSQETQYF
TRBJ2-5,few,-,TRBV28,TGTGCCAGCAGTACCGGGCCTGGGGGCCAGTACTTC,CASSTGPGGQYF
TRBJ1-1,few,-,TRBV3-1,TGTGCCAGCAGCGAGGTTCCAGGGTTTGAAGCTTTCTTT,CASSEVPGFEAFF
TRBJ2-3,-,-,TRBV29-1,TGCAGCGGGAGGGGGGCGGTAGATACGCAGTATTTT,CSGRGAVDTQYF
TRBJ1-2,-,TRBD1,TRBV30,TGTGCCTGGTGGGGTCCGGGACAGAAGATCGTTGGCTACACCTTC,CAWWGPGQKIVGYTF
TRBJ2-6,few,-,TRBV3-1,TGTGCCAGCAGCCAAGACTCGGGAGCGAATTATTTCGCCTCTCTGGGGGCCAACGTCCTGACTTTC,CASSQDSGANYFASLGANVLTF
TRBJ2-5,-,TRBD2,TRBV15,TGTGCCACCAGCGGATCTCTAGCGGGGCAAGAGACCCAGTACTTC,CATSGSLAGQETQYF
TRBJ2-6,-,TRBD1,TRBV6-4,TGTGCCAGCAGTATCCAACCTCCGGGACAGGGGGCGATGTTACGCTCTGGGGCCAACGTCCTGACTTTC,CASSIQPPGQGAMLRSGANVLTF
TRBJ1-6,few,-,TRBV3-1,TGTGCCAGCAGCCAAAGACAAAATTCACCCCTCCACTTT,CASSQRQNSPLHF
TRBJ1-5,-,TRBD1,TRBV28,TGTGCCAGCAAGTCCGGGACAGGGGTGCGTGGCAATCAGCCCCAGCATTTT,CASKSGTGVRGNQPQHF
TRBJ2-1,-,-,TRBV5-1,TGCGCCAGCAGCCGGGATGCGGCGTCCTACAATGAGCAGTTCTTC,CASSRDAASYNEQFF
TRBJ2-1,few,-,TRBV30,TGTGCCTGGAGTAGTCCCGGGCATGAGCAGTTCTTC,CAWSSPGHEQFF